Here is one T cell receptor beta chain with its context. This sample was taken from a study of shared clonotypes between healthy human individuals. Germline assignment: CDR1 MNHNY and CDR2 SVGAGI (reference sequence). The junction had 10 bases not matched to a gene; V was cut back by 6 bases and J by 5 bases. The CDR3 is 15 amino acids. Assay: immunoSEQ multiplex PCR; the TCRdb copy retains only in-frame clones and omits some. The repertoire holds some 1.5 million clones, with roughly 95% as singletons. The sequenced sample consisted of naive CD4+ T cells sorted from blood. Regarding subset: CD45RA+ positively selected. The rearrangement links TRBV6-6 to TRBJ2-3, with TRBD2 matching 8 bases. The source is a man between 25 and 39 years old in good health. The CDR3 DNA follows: TGTGCCAGCAGAGAGAGGGCGGGAGGAATAGATACGCAGTATTTT. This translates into CASRERAGGIDTQYF.